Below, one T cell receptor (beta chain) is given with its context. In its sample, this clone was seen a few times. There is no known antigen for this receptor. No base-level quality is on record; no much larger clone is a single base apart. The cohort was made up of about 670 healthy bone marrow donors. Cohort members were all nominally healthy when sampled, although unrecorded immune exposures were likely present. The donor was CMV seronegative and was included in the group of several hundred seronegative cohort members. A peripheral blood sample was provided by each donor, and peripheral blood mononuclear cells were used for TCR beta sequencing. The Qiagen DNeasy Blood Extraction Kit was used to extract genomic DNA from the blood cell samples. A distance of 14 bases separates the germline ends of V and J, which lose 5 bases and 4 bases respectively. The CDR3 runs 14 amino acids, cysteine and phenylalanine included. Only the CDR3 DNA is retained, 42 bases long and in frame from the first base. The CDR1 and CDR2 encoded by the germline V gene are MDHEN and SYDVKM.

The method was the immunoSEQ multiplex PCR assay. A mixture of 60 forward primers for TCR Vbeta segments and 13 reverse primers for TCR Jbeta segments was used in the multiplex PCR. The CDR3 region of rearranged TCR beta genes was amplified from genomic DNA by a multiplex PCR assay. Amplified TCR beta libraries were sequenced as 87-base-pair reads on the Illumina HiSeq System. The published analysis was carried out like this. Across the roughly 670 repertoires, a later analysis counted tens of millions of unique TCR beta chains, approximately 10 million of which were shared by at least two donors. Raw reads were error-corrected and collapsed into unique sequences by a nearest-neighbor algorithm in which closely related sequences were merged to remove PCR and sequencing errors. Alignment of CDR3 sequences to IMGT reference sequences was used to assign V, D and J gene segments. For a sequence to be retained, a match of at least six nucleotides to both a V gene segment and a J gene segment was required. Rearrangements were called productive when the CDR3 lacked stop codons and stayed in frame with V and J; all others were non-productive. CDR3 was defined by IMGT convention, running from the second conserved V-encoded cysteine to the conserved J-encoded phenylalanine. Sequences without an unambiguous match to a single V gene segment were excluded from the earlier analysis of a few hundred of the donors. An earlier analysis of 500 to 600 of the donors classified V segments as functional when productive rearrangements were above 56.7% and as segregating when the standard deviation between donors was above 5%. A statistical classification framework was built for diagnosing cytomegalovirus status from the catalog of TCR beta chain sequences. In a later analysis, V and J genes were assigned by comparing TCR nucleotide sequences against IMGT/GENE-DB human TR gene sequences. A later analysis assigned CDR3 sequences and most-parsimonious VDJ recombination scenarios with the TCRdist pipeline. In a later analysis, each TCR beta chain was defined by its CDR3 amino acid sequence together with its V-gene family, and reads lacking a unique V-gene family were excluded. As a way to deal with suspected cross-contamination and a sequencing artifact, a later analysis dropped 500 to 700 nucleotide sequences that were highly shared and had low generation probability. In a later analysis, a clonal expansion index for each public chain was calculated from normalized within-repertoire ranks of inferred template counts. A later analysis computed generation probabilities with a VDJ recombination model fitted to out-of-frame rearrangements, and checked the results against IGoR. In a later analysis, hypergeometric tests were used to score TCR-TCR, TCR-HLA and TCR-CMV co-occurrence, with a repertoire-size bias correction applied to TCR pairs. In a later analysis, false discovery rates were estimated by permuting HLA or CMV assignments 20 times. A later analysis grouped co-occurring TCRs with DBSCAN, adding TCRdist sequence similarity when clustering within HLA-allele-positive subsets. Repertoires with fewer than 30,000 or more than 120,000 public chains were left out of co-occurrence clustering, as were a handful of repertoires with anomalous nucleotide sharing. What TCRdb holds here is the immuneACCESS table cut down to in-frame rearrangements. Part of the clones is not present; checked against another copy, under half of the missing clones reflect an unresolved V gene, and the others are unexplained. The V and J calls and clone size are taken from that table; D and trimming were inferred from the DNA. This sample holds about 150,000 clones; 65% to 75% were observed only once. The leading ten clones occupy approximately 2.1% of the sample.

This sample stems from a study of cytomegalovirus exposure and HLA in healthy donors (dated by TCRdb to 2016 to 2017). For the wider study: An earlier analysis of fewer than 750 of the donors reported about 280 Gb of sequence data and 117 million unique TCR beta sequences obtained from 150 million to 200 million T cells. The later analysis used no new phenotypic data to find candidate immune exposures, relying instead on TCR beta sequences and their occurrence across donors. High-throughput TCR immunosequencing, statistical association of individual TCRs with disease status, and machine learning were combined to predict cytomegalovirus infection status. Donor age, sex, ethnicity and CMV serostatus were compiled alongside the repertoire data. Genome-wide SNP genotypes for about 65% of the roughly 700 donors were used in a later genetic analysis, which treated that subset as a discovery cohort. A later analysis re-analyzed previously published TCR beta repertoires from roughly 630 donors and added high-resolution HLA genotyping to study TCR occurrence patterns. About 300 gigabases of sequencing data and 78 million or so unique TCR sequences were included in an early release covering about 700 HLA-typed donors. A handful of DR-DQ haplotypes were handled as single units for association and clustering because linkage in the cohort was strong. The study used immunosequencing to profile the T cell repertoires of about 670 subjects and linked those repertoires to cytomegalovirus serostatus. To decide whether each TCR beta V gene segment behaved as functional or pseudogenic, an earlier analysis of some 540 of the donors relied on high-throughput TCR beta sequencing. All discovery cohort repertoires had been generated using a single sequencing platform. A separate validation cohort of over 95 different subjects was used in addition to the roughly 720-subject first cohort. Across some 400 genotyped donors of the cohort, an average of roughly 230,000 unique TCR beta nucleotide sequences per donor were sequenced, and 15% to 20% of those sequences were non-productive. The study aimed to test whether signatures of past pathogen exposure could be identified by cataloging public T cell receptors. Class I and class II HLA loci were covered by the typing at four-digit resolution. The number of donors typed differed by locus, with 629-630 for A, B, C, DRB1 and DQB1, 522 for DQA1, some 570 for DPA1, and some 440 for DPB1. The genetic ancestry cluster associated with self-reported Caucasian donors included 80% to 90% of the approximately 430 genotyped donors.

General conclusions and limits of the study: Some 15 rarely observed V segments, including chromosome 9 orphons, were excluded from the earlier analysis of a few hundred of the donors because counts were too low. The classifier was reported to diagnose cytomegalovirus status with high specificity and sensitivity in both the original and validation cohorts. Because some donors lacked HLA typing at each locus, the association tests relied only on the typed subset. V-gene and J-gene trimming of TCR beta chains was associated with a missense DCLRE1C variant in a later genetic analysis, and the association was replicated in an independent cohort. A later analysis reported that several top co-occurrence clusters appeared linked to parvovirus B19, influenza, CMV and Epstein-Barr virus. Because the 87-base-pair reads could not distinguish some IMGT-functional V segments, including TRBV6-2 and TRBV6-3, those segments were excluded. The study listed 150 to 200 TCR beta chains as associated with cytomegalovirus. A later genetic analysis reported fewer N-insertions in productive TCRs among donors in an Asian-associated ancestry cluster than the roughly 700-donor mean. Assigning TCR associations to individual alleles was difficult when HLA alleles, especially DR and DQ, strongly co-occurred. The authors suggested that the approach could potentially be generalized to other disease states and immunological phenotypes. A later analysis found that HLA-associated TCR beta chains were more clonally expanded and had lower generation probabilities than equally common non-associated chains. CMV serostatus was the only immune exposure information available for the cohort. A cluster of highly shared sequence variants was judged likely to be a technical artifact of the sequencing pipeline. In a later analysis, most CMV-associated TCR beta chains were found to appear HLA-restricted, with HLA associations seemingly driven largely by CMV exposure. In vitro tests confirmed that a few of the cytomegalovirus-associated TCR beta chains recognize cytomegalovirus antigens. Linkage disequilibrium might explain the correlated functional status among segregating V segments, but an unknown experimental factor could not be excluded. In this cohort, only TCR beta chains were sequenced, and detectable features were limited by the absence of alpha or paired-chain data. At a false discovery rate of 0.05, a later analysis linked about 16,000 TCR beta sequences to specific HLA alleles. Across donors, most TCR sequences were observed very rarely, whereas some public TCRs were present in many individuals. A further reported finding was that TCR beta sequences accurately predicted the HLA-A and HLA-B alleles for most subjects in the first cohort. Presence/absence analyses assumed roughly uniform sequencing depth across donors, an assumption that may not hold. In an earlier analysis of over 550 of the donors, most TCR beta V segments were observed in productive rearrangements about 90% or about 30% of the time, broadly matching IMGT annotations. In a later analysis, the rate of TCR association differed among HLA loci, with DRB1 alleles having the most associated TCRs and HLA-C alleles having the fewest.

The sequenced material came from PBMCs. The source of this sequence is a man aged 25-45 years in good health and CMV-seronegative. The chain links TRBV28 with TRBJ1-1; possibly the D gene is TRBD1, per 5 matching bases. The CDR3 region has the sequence CASSTDGGVTEAFF. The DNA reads TGTGCCAGCAGTACCGATGGGGGGGTCACTGAAGCTTTCTTT.